This TCR beta chain comes out of a study of T-cell memory formation after mild COVID-19. Looking at the study overall: Largely donor-specific TCR clusters were found.

This clonotype was seen repeatedly, ten times or more. Its antigen is undetermined. MiXCR, applied by TCRdb to the 5' RACE reads, yields one record per CDR3 protein. The table includes approximately 500,000 distinct CDR3 sequences, about 23% detected once. Study-level points and caveats: Some clones that responded turned up in pre-infection memory, which suggests that cross-reactive memory joined in. The study found contracting CD4+ clones mainly in CM and EM and contracting CD8+ clones in EMRA.

The CDR3 spans 16 residues. J was trimmed by 9 bases and V by 1 base; bases with no gene match: 10. Germline V gives CDR1 SGHAT, CDR2 FQNNGV. The sequenced sample was PBMCs or a T cell subset sorted from them (not recorded which). The sequence was obtained from an adult woman who had mild COVID-19 (a few samples of this study predate the infection). Cell type and time point are not known. This chain connects TRBV11-2 to TRBJ2-1; 9 positions match TRBD2. CDR3 DNA sequence: TGTGCCAGCAGCTTAGGGATCCGCAGCGGGGGGCCTGAGCAGTTCTTC. Amino acids: CASSLGIRSGGPEQFF.